The clone carrying this TCR beta chain appeared many times. These data originate in a study of TIL therapy for anti-PD-1-resistant metastatic lung cancer. Looking at the study overall: Median tumor PD-L1 proportion score was roughly 6%. Tumors carried a median about 1.5 non-synonymous mutations per megabase.

The immunoSEQ assay was v3. The protocol was immunoSEQ multiplex PCR, while the TCRdb copy is restricted to in-frame clones and leaves out a portion. Altogether tens of thousands of clones are present, about 69% being singletons, with the ten largest covering around 6.1%. Time point meaning: pre-treatment sample, taken before nivolumab and TIL therapy. This sequence originates from a person between 25 and 80 years old with non-small cell lung cancer. The starting material was blood, obtained at baseline.

The CDR3 sequence is CASSVAPGIYEQYF. CDR3 DNA sequence: TGTGCCAGCAGCGTCGCCCCGGGAATCTACGAGCAGTACTTC. The chain couples TRBV9 to TRBJ2-7; D possibly corresponds to TRBD2 (5 bases). The CDR3 is made up of 14 amino acids. CDR1 and CDR2 from the germline V gene are SGDLS and YYNGEE. Trimming removed 2 bases at V and 3 bases at J, with 12 bases between.